This TCR beta chain was obtained from a study of glioma-infiltrating T cells. Points on this clonotype: Its cognate antigen is unknown. A read error may explain this, as a much larger clone is one base away.

The length of the CDR3 is 16 residues. Per germline, CDR1 KGHDR and CDR2 SFDVKD. The iRepertoire nested amplicon-rescue multiplex PCR amplified TCR alpha and beta CDR3s from RNA. Input was roughly 85-450 ng of tissue mRNA or PBMC total RNA. In TCRdb, the multiplex PCR reads were re-called with MiXCR into one record per CDR3 protein. This sample has about 99,000 distinct CDR3 sequences, with about 30% found just once. Study observations and caveats: Non-neoplastic patients had below-expected tissue-blood divergence, while all gliomas exceeded expectation. CDR3 overlap between tissue and blood was very small.

The sequence derives from a human donor with low-grade glioma or glioblastoma, undergoing nonglioma brain surgery, or in good health (not recorded which). The chain carries TRBV24-1 and TRBJ2-5; TRBD1 aligns across 8 bases. Sequencing was done on a sample of glioma tissue, nonneoplastic brain tissue, or PBMCs (not recorded which). The CDR3 region has the DNA TGTGCCAGCAGTGGCGGACAGGGAAGCTGGCAAGAGACCCAGTACTTC. Amino acid sequence: CASSGGQGSWQETQYF.